Listed below are T cell receptor beta chains from one sample, sequenced in a study of blood T cell repertoires in COVID-19. The data were produced by immunoSEQ multiplex PCR, yet TCRdb's version contains in-frame clones alone and is incomplete. This sample has about 46,000 clones, with around 83% found just once. The specimen was PBMCs or T cells enriched from blood (not recorded which). These receptors were obtained from a woman aged 50 to 60 who had recovered from COVID-19. The CDR3 runs from the conserved cysteine through the conserved F or W. Each record gives: V gene, clone size, D gene, J gene, CDR3 DNA, CDR3 protein. A D gene is named only where the DNA matches it firmly. The size entry is marked missing in some rows and otherwise reads once, few, many or a size class.

TRBV7-2,.,TRBD2,TRBJ2-3,TGTGCCAGCAGCTTAGGTCGGGGACTAGCCCTCCTGGGATCTACGCAGTATTTT,CASSLGRGLALLGSTQYF
TRBV21-1,.,.,TRBJ1-3,TGTGCCAGCAGCAAACCAGAGGTCCCCAGGGCCACTGGAAACACCATATATTTT,CASSKPEVPRATGNTIYF
TRBV30,.,.,TRBJ1-2,TGTGCCTGGAGCACTATGAGGACGGGACTCTATGGCTACACCTTC,CAWSTMRTGLYGYTF
TRBV11-2,.,TRBD1,TRBJ1-5,TGTGCCAGCAGCACTGGACAGGACGAGCCCCAGCATTTT,CASSTGQDEPQHF
TRBV24-1,.,.,TRBJ2-2,TGTGCCACCAGTGATCTCTTTTTCGGGAGCACCGGGGAGCTGTTTTTT,CATSDLFFGSTGELFF
TRBV6-5,.,TRBD1,TRBJ1-5,TGTGCCAGCAGTTACTCGAGGACAGGAAATCAGCCCCAGCATTTT,CASSYSRTGNQPQHF
TRBV9,.,TRBD1,TRBJ2-6,TGTGCCAGCACCCCGGGACAGGGACAATCTGGGGCCAACGTCCTGACTTTC,CASTPGQGQSGANVLTF
TRBV9,once,.,TRBJ2-2,TGTGCCAGCAGCACCGGGACTCCGCGGGCCGGGGAGCTGTTTTTT,CASSTGTPRAGELFF
TRBV6-5,.,.,TRBJ2-7,TGTGCCAGCAGTACAGGGTTCGGGTCCTACGAGCAGTACTTC,CASSTGFGSYEQYF
TRBV2,.,TRBD2,TRBJ2-3,TGTGCCAGCAGCGTCCTAGCGGGAGTGTCAGATACGCAGTATTTT,CASSVLAGVSDTQYF
TRBV4-1,.,TRBD1,TRBJ1-1,TGCGCCAGCAGCCTTAACCCCGGGACAGCGAACACTGAAGCTTTCTTT,CASSLNPGTANTEAFF
TRBV27,.,.,TRBJ1-5,TGTGCCAGCAGTTTGGTCGGAGCGGGCAATCAGCCCCAGCATTTT,CASSLVGAGNQPQHF
TRBV15,.,.,TRBJ1-5,TGTGCCACCAGCAGAGGTCCGTATCAGCCCCAGCATTTT,CATSRGPYQPQHF
TRBV18,.,TRBD1,TRBJ2-5,TGTGCCAGCTCACTCCCGACAGGGGTGGGAGAGACCCAGTACTTC,CASSLPTGVGETQYF
TRBV6-5,once,.,TRBJ2-3,TGTGCCAGCAGTTACTCGCAGAGCGGAGCCACAGATACGCAGTATTTT,CASSYSQSGATDTQYF
TRBV19,.,TRBD2,TRBJ2-2,TGTGCCAGTAGTAGGGGACTAGCGGAGAACACCGGGGAGCTGTTTTTT,CASSRGLAENTGELFF
TRBV7-9,.,TRBD2,TRBJ2-3,TGTGCCAGCAGCCCTAGCGGTTCAGATACGCAGTATTTT,CASSPSGSDTQYF
TRBV28,.,.,TRBJ1-3,TGTGCCAGCAGTTTATCTCCCCCAGCTGGAAACACCATATATTTT,CASSLSPPAGNTIYF
TRBV4-3,.,TRBD1,TRBJ1-1,TGCGCCAGCAGCCGGCGACAGGGTTTGAACACTGAAGCTTTCTTT,CASSRRQGLNTEAFF
TRBV2,.,.,TRBJ2-7,TGTGCCAGCAGTGACGCGCCGCCGGGGGAGCAGTACTTC,CASSDAPPGEQYF
TRBV6-6,.,.,TRBJ2-7,TGTGCCAGCAGTCCCTCGGTGAGTTCCTACGAGCAGTACTTC,CASSPSVSSYEQYF
TRBV11-2,.,.,TRBJ1-3,TGTGCCAGCAGCTTAGGAACGGGGTACGGAAACACCATATATTTT,CASSLGTGYGNTIYF
TRBV19,.,.,TRBJ2-2,TGTGCCAGTCGACCACTAGGACGCACCGGGGAGCTGTTTTTT,CASRPLGRTGELFF
TRBV27,.,.,TRBJ2-7,TGTGCCAGCAGTTCATCATCTCCGGGATTTGGATCCTACGAGCAGTACTTC,CASSSSSPGFGSYEQYF
TRBV5-6,.,TRBD1,TRBJ1-4,TGTGCCAGCAGGCAGACAGGGGGCGGTGAAAAACTGTTTTTT,CASRQTGGGEKLFF
TRBV6-1,.,TRBD2,TRBJ2-1,TGTGCCAGCAGTGAAGTAGGCGGGGGGGCCGGGGAGCAGTTCTTC,CASSEVGGGAGEQFF
TRBV5-1,.,TRBD1,TRBJ2-5,TGCGCCAGCAGCTACGACAGGGGCTTGAGTCCGGACCAAGAGACCCAGTACTTC,CASSYDRGLSPDQETQYF
TRBV14,few,TRBD2,TRBJ2-1,TGTGCCAGCAGCCAAGACCTAGCGGGGGGGACGAGCTCCTACAATGAGCAGTTCTTC,CASSQDLAGGTSSYNEQFF
TRBV5-1,.,.,TRBJ2-1,TGCGCCAGCAGCTTGGGTAATGGAGGCAATGAGCAGTTCTTC,CASSLGNGGNEQFF
TRBV12-3/TRBV12-4,once,.,TRBJ2-1,TGTGCCAGCAGTTTGGCCAATGAGCAGTTCTTC,CASSLANEQFF
TRBV2,once,TRBD1,TRBJ1-5,TGTGCCAGCAGCGCAGACAGGGGCGGGCAGCCCCAGCATTTT,CASSADRGGQPQHF
TRBV4-1,.,.,TRBJ1-3,TGCGCCAGCAGCCAAGGGCGGGGGTACTCTGGAAACACCATATATTTT,CASSQGRGYSGNTIYF
TRBV7-9,.,.,TRBJ2-5,TGTGCCAGCAGCCGGACAGTCAGAGAGACCCAGTACTTC,CASSRTVRETQYF
TRBV5-1,.,TRBD2,TRBJ2-4,TGCGCCAGCAGCCAAGCGGGAGAACCTAGCATTCAGTACTTC,CASSQAGEPSIQYF
TRBV6-5,.,.,TRBJ1-3,TGTGCCAGCACCCTAGTGGGGAGGCCCGGAAACACCATATATTTT,CASTLVGRPGNTIYF
TRBV24-1,.,TRBD2,TRBJ2-5,TGTGCCACCAGGGGACTAGCGGGGGAGACCCAGTACTTC,CATRGLAGETQYF